This T cell receptor beta chain derives from a study of shared clonotypes between healthy human individuals. Study-level results: It was observed that approximately 5% of naive CD4 clonotypes were shared across several donors. For sorted subsets, rarefaction showed incomplete sequencing despite large depth.

In the case of this clone: Its specificity is not known.

Donors had no recently reported acute infections or vaccinations and were HIV-negative. This CDR3 contains 17 residues. V gave up 8 bases and J gave up 1 base; unmatched junction bases: 13. The germline CDR1 and CDR2 sequences are MDHEN and SYDVKM. The protocol was immunoSEQ multiplex PCR, while the TCRdb copy is restricted to in-frame clones and leaves out a portion. The table records about 990,000 clones, approximately 80% of them present only once. Sequenced sample: memory CD4+ T cells from PBMCs. Subset indicated: CD45RA-negative fraction. The chain links TRBV28 to TRBJ1-1; TRBD1 matches 10 bases. This clonotype was obtained from a man aged 18 to 30 in good health. Some clones in this sample may be carry-over from other donors' samples. CDR3: CASPPGGQGIENTEAFF. The CDR3 DNA reads as TGTGCCAGCCCTCCCGGGGGACAGGGGATCGAGAACACTGAAGCTTTCTTT. The full variable domain, completed using reference TRBV28 and TRBJ1-1, is DVKVTQSSRYLVKRTGEKVFLECVQDMDHENMFWYRQDPGLGLRLIYFSYDVKMKEKGDIPEGYSVSREKKERFSLILESASTNQTSMYLCASPPGGQGIENTEAFFGQGTRLTVV.